The 5 T cell receptor beta chains given below trace back to one sample, sequenced in a study of early T cells in non-severe SARS-CoV-2 infection. MiXCR, applied by TCRdb to the 5' RACE reads, yields one record per CDR3 protein. The sample shows over 75,000 distinct CDR3 sequences, over 10% of them seen only once. Sequencing input: whole blood. The receptor source for this set is an adult who was a healthcare worker with PCR-confirmed SARS-CoV-2 infection or an uninfected control (not recorded which).

There are many counts of this clonotype. The rearrangement joins TRBV2 to TRBJ2-5, with a weak D call TRBD1 (6 bases). Trimming pared 10 bases from V and 2 bases from J, leaving 14 bases between. CDR3 length: 13 residues. Germline V gene lookup returns CDR1 SNHLY and CDR2 FYNNEI. CDR3 nucleotide sequence: TGTGCCACCGCCAGACAGGCTCAAGAGACCCAGTACTTC. It yields the protein CATARQAQETQYF.

The V gene is TRBV7-2, the J gene TRBJ1-6, with 7 bases matching TRBD1. The CDR3 extends over 14 amino acids. The V gene's germline CDR1 is SGHTA and CDR2 FQGNSA. J was trimmed by 10 bases and V by 0 bases; bases with no gene match: 3. The CDR3 here is CASSLAGQRSPLHF. DNA of the CDR3: TGTGCCAGCAGCTTAGCGGGACAGCGATCACCCCTCCACTTT. Full variable domain (rest looked up from reference TRBV7-2 and TRBJ1-6): GAGVSQSPSNKVTEKGKDVELRCDPISGHTALYWYRQSLGQGLEFLIYFQGNSAPDKSGLPSDRFSAERTGGSVSTLTIQRTQQEDSAVYLCASSLAGQRSPLHFGNGTRLTVT.

This clonotype showed up just a few times. V is TRBV19 and J is TRBJ1-5, with D perhaps matching TRBD1 (6 bases). This CDR3 comprises 13 residues. V lost 6 bases and J lost 0, with 6 bases in between. Germline CDR1 LNHDA, CDR2 SQIVND (reference sequence). Here the CDR3 DNA reads TGTGCCAGTAGGGACAGTAGCAATCAGCCCCAGCATTTT. It specifies CASRDSSNQPQHF.

This clonotype was detected only a few times. This chain uses TRBV6-5 with TRBJ1-1; D gene uncertain. V was shortened by 3 bases and J by 0 bases, with 11 bases between the two germline ends. Germline CDR1 and CDR2: MNHEY and SVGAGI. The CDR3 extends over 15 amino acids. The CDR3 here is CASSYRSQMNTEAFF. The DNA of the CDR3 is TGTGCCAGCAGTTATCGGAGCCAGATGAACACTGAAGCTTTCTTT.

This clonotype has more than one count but fewer than ten. The chain carries TRBV29-1 and TRBJ2-5, with D perhaps TRBD1 (5 bases). Germline V gene lookup returns CDR1 SQVTM and CDR2 ANQGSEA. Trimming took off 4 bases at V and 2 bases at J, with 11 bases between the two ends. CDR3 length: 13 residues. Here the CDR3 reads CSVVQGPQETQYF. The CDR3 DNA reads TGCAGCGTTGTCCAGGGTCCTCAAGAGACCCAGTACTTC.